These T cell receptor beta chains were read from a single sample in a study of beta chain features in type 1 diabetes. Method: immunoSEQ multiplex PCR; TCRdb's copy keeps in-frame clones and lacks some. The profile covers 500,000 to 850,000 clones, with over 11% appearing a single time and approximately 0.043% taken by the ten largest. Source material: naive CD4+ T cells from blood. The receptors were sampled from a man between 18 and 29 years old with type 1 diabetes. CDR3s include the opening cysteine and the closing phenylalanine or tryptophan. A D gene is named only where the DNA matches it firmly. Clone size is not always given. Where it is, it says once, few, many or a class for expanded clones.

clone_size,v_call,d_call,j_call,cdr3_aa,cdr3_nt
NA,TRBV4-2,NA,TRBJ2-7,CASSRDSYEQYF,TGTGCCAGCAGCCGGGACTCCTACGAGCAGTACTTC
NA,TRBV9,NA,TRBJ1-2,CASSVETGQGYTF,TGTGCCAGCAGCGTAGAGACAGGCCAAGGCTACACCTTC
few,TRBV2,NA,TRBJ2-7,CASSGQGMGSYEQYF,TGTGCCAGCAGTGGCCAGGGGATGGGGTCCTACGAGCAGTACTTC
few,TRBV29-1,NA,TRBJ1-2,CSVGPAADNYGYTF,TGCAGCGTTGGGCCAGCAGCGGACAACTATGGCTACACCTTC
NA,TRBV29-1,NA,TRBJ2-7,CSVEERTSTSTYEQYF,TGCAGCGTTGAAGAGAGGACGAGTACTTCTACCTACGAGCAGTACTTC
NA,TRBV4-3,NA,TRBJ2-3,CASSQGVTDTDTQYF,TGCGCCAGCAGCCAAGGGGTTACTGATACAGATACGCAGTATTTT
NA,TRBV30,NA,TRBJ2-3,CAWSVTRGTDTQYF,TGTGCCTGGAGTGTCACTCGAGGCACAGATACGCAGTATTTT
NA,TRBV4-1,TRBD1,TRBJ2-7,CASSQVFSDRGNEQYF,TGCGCCAGCAGCCAAGTTTTTTCGGACAGGGGGAACGAGCAGTACTTC
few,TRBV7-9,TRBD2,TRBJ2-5,CASSLVASGQETQYF,TGTGCCAGCAGCTTAGTGGCTAGCGGCCAAGAGACCCAGTACTTC
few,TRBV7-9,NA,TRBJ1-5,CASSVDLSNQPQHF,TGTGCCAGCAGCGTGGACCTTAGCAATCAGCCCCAGCATTTT
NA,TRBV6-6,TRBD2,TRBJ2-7,CASREVQSYEQYF,TGTGCCAGCCGGGAGGTCCAGTCCTACGAGCAGTACTTC
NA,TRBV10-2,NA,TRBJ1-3,CASSEDSSGSGNTIYF,TGCGCCAGCAGCGAAGACTCGAGTGGCTCTGGAAACACCATATATTTT
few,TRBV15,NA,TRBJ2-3,CATSRYDTQYF,TGTGCCACCAGTCGTTATGATACGCAGTATTTT
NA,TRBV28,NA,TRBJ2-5,CASRLKGGSETQYF,TGTGCCAGCAGGCTGAAGGGGGGATCGGAGACCCAGTACTTC
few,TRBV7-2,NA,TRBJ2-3,CASSLRGMHGDTQYF,TGTGCCAGCAGCCTTCGGGGGATGCATGGAGATACGCAGTATTTT
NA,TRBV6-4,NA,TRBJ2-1,CASSEDGLYNEQFF,TGTGCCAGCAGTGAGGATGGGCTTTACAATGAGCAGTTCTTC
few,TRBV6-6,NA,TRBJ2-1,CASSYGGPNEQFF,TGTGCCAGCAGTTACGGTGGGCCGAATGAGCAGTTCTTC
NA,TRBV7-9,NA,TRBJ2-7,CASSPTTLYLSYEQYF,TGTGCCAGCAGCCCGACCACCCTATACCTCTCCTACGAGCAGTACTTC
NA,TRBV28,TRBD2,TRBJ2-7,CASSVGGMGEQYF,TGTGCCAGCAGCGTGGGAGGGATGGGCGAGCAGTACTTC
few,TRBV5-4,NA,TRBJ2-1,CASTSGLGYNEQFF,TGTGCCAGCACCTCGGGTCTAGGTTACAATGAGCAGTTCTTC
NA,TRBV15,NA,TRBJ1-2,CATSREQVAYGYTF,TGTGCCACCAGCAGAGAGCAGGTGGCCTATGGCTACACCTTC
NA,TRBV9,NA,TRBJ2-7,CASSVAGSDAYEQYF,TGTGCCAGCAGCGTAGCTGGTAGCGATGCCTACGAGCAGTACTTC
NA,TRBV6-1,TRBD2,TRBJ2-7,CASRGWGGNEQYF,TGTGCCAGCAGAGGCTGGGGGGGAAACGAGCAGTACTTC
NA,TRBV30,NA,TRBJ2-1,CAWSRGTSNYNEQFF,TGTGCCTGGAGCCGAGGGACTTCCAACTACAATGAGCAGTTCTTC
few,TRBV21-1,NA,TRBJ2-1,CASKPAWAGGYNEQFF,TGTGCCAGCAAGCCGGCCTGGGCAGGCGGCTACAATGAGCAGTTCTTC
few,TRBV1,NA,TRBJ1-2,CTSSQTGANYGYTF,TGCACCAGCAGCCAGACAGGAGCTAACTATGGCTACACCTTC
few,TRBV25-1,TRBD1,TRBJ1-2,CASSDPDRGRGYTF,TGTGCCAGCAGTGATCCGGACAGGGGGCGAGGCTACACCTTC
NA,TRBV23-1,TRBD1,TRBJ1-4,CASSQSGQGVEKLFF,TGCGCCAGCAGTCAATCGGGACAGGGGGTTGAGAAACTGTTTTTT
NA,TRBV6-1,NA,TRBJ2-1,CASTNSYNEQFF,TGTGCCAGCACTAACAGTTACAATGAGCAGTTCTTC
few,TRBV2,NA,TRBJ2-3,CASRTLSDTQYF,TGTGCCAGTCGGACTCTTTCAGATACGCAGTATTTT
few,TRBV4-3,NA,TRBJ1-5,CASSQDRGPDGNQPQHF,TGCGCCAGCAGCCAAGACCGCGGGCCCGACGGAAATCAGCCCCAGCATTTT
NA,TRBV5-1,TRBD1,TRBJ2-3,CASSADREADTQYF,TGCGCCAGCAGCGCGGACAGGGAAGCAGATACGCAGTATTTT
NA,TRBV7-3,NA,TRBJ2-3,CASSFPGEDTQYF,TGTGCCAGCAGCTTCCCAGGGGAAGATACGCAGTATTTT
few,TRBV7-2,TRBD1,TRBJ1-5,CASRGQGASGTQPQHF,TGTGCCAGCAGGGGACAGGGGGCAAGTGGAACTCAGCCCCAGCATTTT
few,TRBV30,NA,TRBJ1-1,CAWGRGGYTEAFF,TGTGCCTGGGGTCGGGGAGGGTACACTGAAGCTTTCTTT
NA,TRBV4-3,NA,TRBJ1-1,CASSRQENTEAFF,TGCGCCAGCAGCCGACAGGAGAACACTGAAGCTTTCTTT
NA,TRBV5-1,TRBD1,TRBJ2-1,CASSLGDRNNEQFF,TGCGCCAGCAGCTTGGGGGACAGAAACAATGAGCAGTTCTTC
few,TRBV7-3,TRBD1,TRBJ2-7,CASSLRQGGEQYF,TGTGCCAGCAGCTTAAGACAGGGCGGGGAGCAGTACTTC
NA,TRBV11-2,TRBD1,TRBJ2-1,CASSPLNAGTGTHEQFF,TGTGCCAGCAGCCCTTTGAATGCCGGGACAGGGACCCATGAGCAGTTCTTC
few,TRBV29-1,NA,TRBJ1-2,CSVGWTNANYGYTF,TGCAGCGTTGGCTGGACTAACGCTAACTATGGCTACACCTTC
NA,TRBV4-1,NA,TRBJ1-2,CASSPSGVNYGYTF,TGCGCCAGCAGCCCCTCAGGGGTGAACTATGGCTACACCTTC
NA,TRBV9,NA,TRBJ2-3,CASSGRGLGADTQYF,TGTGCCAGCAGCGGGCGCGGTCTAGGTGCAGATACGCAGTATTTT